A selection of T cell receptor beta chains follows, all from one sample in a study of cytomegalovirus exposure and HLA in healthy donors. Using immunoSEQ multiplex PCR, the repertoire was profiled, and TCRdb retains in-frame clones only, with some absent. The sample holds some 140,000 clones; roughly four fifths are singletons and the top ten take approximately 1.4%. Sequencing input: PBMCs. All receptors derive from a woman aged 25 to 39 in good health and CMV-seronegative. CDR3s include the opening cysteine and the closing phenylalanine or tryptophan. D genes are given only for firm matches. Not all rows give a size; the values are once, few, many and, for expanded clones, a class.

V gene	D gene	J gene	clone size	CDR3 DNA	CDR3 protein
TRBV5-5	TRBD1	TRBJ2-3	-	TGTGCCAGCAGACCCCAGGGGGCAGGGACAGATACGCAGTATTTT	CASRPQGAGTDTQYF
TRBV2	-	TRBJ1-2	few	TGTGCCAGCAGGGTGACAGTTAACTATGGCTACACCTTC	CASRVTVNYGYTF
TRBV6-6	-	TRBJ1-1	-	TGTGCCAGCAGTTACCATACATCATCGGAAGCTTTCTTT	CASSYHTSSEAFF
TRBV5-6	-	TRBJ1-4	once	TGTGCCAGCAGCTTGGGACAGCTCCTGAATGAAAAACTGTTTTTT	CASSLGQLLNEKLFF
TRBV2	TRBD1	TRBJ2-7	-	TGTGCCAGCAGTAGGGACAGGACCCGCTACGAGCAGTACTTC	CASSRDRTRYEQYF
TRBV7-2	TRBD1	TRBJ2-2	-	TGTGCCAGCAGCTTACTGGCCACTAGAAGGGGGCACGGGGAGCTGTTTTTT	CASSLLATRRGHGELFF
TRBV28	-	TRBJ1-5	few	TGTGCCAGCAGTTCAATACAGGCGAATCAGCCCCAGCATTTT	CASSSIQANQPQHF
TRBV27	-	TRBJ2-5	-	TGTGCCAGCAGTTTATCCTGGACAGCCCAAGAGACCCAGTACTTC	CASSLSWTAQETQYF
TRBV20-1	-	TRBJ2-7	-	TGCAGTGCTAGAAGCGACTACGAGCAGTACTTC	CSARSDYEQYF
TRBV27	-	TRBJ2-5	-	TGTGCCAGCAGTTTATATCCAGGGGCAGAGACCCAGTACTTC	CASSLYPGAETQYF
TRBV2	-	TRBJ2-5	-	TGTGCCAGCAGCGCCGCTGGGCTGGGAGAGCAGTACTTC	CASSAAGLGEQYF
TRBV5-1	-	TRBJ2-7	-	TGCGCCAGCAGCAAGAGGGGGGGAAGCTCCTACGAGCAGTACTTC	CASSKRGGSSYEQYF
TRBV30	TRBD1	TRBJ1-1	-	TGTGCCACCGGACAGGGAGGGAACACTGAAGCTTTCTTT	CATGQGGNTEAFF
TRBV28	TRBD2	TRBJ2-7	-	TGTGCCAGCAGTACCCCTGGCGGGGGGGATCCCTACGAGCAGTACTTC	CASSTPGGGDPYEQYF
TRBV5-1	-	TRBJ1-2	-	TGCGCCAGCAGCTTGATTGCCGGGAACTATGGCTACACCTTC	CASSLIAGNYGYTF
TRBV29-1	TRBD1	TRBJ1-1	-	TGCAGCGTTGAACCCGACAGGGGGTACACTGAAGCTTTCTTT	CSVEPDRGYTEAFF
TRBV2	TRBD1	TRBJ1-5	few	TGTGCCAGCAGCCCGGGACAGGGAAAACAGCCCCAGCATTTT	CASSPGQGKQPQHF
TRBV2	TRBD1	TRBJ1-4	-	TGTGCCAGCCAGAGGACAGGGCAGGGTAATCTGTTTTTT	CASQRTGQGNLFF
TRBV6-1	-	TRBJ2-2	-	TGTGCCACCGACACGACGAGCGGGGAGCTGTTTTTT	CATDTTSGELFF
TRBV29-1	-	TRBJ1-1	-	TGCAGCGTTAAGACAGGATATGAAGCTTTCTTT	CSVKTGYEAFF
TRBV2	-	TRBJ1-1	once	TGTGCCAGCAGTGAAGCAAGAGACACTGAAGCTTTCTTT	CASSEARDTEAFF
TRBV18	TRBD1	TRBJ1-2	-	TGTGCCAGCTCAGAAAACAGGGGCTATGGCTACACCTTC	CASSENRGYGYTF